The rows below give T cell receptor beta chains drawn from one sample of a study of blood T cells in healthy people across ages. Via MiXCR, TCRdb re-called the 5' RACE reads, giving one row per CDR3 protein. In the table there are approximately 800,000 distinct CDR3 sequences, about 59% of which are singletons. Sequencing used blood. The receptors were sampled from a man between 25 and 39 years old in good health. Each CDR3 is given with its conserved first and last residue. Fields, in order: V gene, clone size, D gene, J gene, CDR3 protein, CDR3 DNA. D genes are given only for firm matches. Rows give clone size only sometimes, using once, few, many, or a class for an expanded clone.

TRBV7-2	.	TRBD1	TRBJ1-2	CASSWGQGVIDGYTF	TGTGCCAGCAGCTGGGGACAGGGGGTTATCGATGGCTACACCTTC
TRBV15	few	.	TRBJ2-3	CATSRDLSRRDTQYF	TGTGCCACCAGCAGAGATCTGTCTAGACGAGATACGCAGTATTTT
TRBV2	.	TRBD1	TRBJ1-2	CASGGQGAVRYGYTF	TGTGCCAGCGGTGGACAGGGGGCAGTTCGGTATGGCTACACCTTC
TRBV29-1	once	.	TRBJ2-5	CSVEDFKVGETQYF	TGCAGCGTTGAAGATTTCAAAGTGGGAGAGACCCAGTACTTC
TRBV3-1	.	.	TRBJ2-4	CASSQVTNYYNEQYF	TGTGCCAGCAGCCAAGTCACAAACTATTACAATGAGCAGTACTTC
TRBV30	.	.	TRBJ1-6	CAWSVIGSPLHF	TGTGCCTGGAGTGTGATTGGCTCACCCCTCCACTTT
TRBV10-3	.	.	TRBJ2-1	CAISDGRGPNEQFF	TGTGCCATCAGTGACGGACGGGGTCCCAATGAGCAGTTCTTC
TRBV20-1	.	.	TRBJ1-2	CSANAGASSYGYTF	TGCAGTGCTAACGCCGGTGCCTCCTCCTATGGCTACACCTTC
TRBV9	.	.	TRBJ2-3	CASSVARQGGTDTQYF	TGTGCCAGCAGCGTAGCTAGGCAGGGTGGGACAGATACGCAGTATTTT
TRBV30	.	.	TRBJ1-1	CAWSQGVRTEAFF	TGTGCCTGGAGTCAAGGGGTTCGCACTGAAGCTTTCTTT
TRBV6-5	.	TRBD2	TRBJ2-1	CASSRLAGGLDEQFF	TGTGCCAGCAGCAGACTAGCGGGGGGGCTGGATGAGCAGTTCTTC
TRBV12-3/TRBV12-4	.	TRBD1	TRBJ2-7	CASSLADRGYEQYF	TGTGCCAGCAGTTTAGCGGACAGGGGCTACGAGCAGTACTTC
TRBV5-1	.	TRBD1	TRBJ2-1	CASSLETGVWNEQFF	TGCGCCAGCAGCTTGGAGACAGGGGTATGGAATGAGCAGTTCTTC
TRBV2	.	.	TRBJ1-2	CASTNRMGPKGYTF	TGTGCCAGCACCAACCGGATGGGGCCGAAGGGCTACACCTTC
TRBV29-1	.	TRBD1	TRBJ1-4	CSVVRTGIDEKLFF	TGCAGCGTCGTACGGACAGGGATTGATGAAAAACTGTTTTTT
TRBV7-2	few	.	TRBJ2-7	CASSSLNSRHEQYF	TGTGCCAGCAGCTCCCTAAATTCGCGCCACGAGCAGTACTTC
TRBV7-2	.	.	TRBJ2-7	CASSIITGRDEQYF	TGTGCCAGCAGCATCATTACAGGGCGCGACGAGCAGTACTTC
TRBV29-1	.	.	TRBJ1-4	CSVEGMGGVHEKLFF	TGCAGCGTTGAAGGAATGGGGGGCGTTCATGAAAAACTGTTTTTT
TRBV7-2	.	TRBD2	TRBJ2-1	CASSLIHLASGGNEQFF	TGTGCCAGCAGCCTCATACACCTGGCTAGCGGGGGGAATGAGCAGTTCTTC